One sample yielded the 17 T cell receptor beta chains listed below, sequenced in a study of CD8+CD57+ T cells in acquired aplastic anemia. For CDR3 and TCR beta VDJ profiling, genomic DNA was the template used. In TCRdb, the reads were re-called with MiXCR into one record per CDR3 protein. The repertoire holds some 190,000 distinct CDR3 sequences, with about half as singletons. The sequenced sample consisted of sorted CD4+, CD8+, or CD8+CD57+ T cells (not recorded which) from PBMCs. The receptors derive from a human donor in good health.

This clonotype was recorded many times. The chain joins TRBV19 to TRBJ2-2, with 7 bases lining up with TRBD2. The CDR3 extends over 14 amino acids. The V gene end was trimmed by 7 bases and the J gene end by 4 bases; junction bases not matched to a gene: 6. Per germline, CDR1 LNHDA and CDR2 SQIVND (reference sequence). Written as DNA, the CDR3 is TGTGCCAGTAACAGCGGGATTAGCACCGGGGAGCTGTTTTTT. Its protein product is CASNSGISTGELFF.

The chain is built from TRBV7-8 and TRBJ2-1; no clear D. CDR1 is SGHVS and CDR2 is FQNEAQ in the germline V gene. V dropped 1 base and J dropped 9 bases, with 10 bases sitting between them. The CDR3 totals 13 residues. Written as DNA, the CDR3 is TGTGCCAGCAGCTTAGATTGGCGTCCTGAGCAGTTCTTC. Its translation: CASSLDWRPEQFF.

The genes are TRBV19 and TRBJ2-1; maybe TRBD1 (5 bases). The V gene's germline CDR1 is LNHDA and CDR2 SQIVND (reference sequence). This CDR3 is built from 13 residues. V lost 0 bases and J 6 bases, leaving 6 bases between the germline ends. CDR3 in amino acids: CASSIDGANEQFF. The CDR3 bases are TGTGCCAGTAGTATAGATGGGGCCAATGAGCAGTTCTTC.

There are many counts of this clonotype. This chain joins TRBV4-2 and TRBJ2-7; tentatively, D is TRBD2 (5 bases). V was cut by 5 bases and J by 3 bases, with 20 bases left in between. The CDR3 is 16 amino acids. Germline values: CDR1 LGHNA, CDR2 YNFKEQ. CDR3 coding DNA: TGTGCCAGCAGCACGAAGGGTAGCGCTGTGCTCTACGAGCAGTACTTC. It yields the protein CASSTKGSAVLYEQYF.

This chain uses TRBV7-6 with TRBJ2-4; maybe TRBD2 (6 bases). The germline gives CDR1 SGHVS, CDR2 FNYEAQ. The CDR3 covers 16 residues. Trimming left V 4 bases short and J 3 bases short, with 16 bases between. Here the CDR3 reads CASSSGTFGSKNIQYF. In DNA, the CDR3 is TGTGCCAGCAGCTCCGGAACCTTCGGGAGCAAAAACATTCAGTACTTC.

This clonotype showed up many times. The V call is TRBV19, the J call TRBJ2-2; the match to TRBD2 covers 9 bases. J gave up 0 bases and V 6 bases, and 2 bases lay outside the gene matches. Germline CDR1 reads LNHDA; CDR2 reads SQIVND (reference sequence). The CDR3 has 15 amino acids. The DNA for the CDR3 is TGTGCCAGTAGGGCGGGAGGGCCGAACACCGGGGAGCTGTTTTTT. Encoded protein: CASRAGGPNTGELFF.

This clonotype has at least ten counts. DNA for the CDR3: TGTGCCAGCAGCTCCCAGGGACTAACGGTGAACACCGGGGAGCTGTTTTTT. Amino acids: CASSSQGLTVNTGELFF. The genes are TRBV7-2 and TRBJ2-2, with TRBD2 identical over 7 bases. CDR1 is SGHTA and CDR2 is FQGNSA in the germline V gene. The ends lost 4 bases at V and 1 base at J; junction bases unmatched: 9. The CDR3 consists of 17 residues.

V and J are TRBV24-1 and TRBJ2-2; D may correspond to TRBD1 or TRBD2 (5 bases each). The CDR3 extends over 17 amino acids. Trimming pared 2 bases from V and 7 bases from J, leaving 19 bases between. Germline assignment: CDR1 KGHDR and CDR2 SFDVKD. CDR3 sequence (DNA): TGTGCCACCAGTGATTATCTCCAGGGACGAGGGGTCGGGGAGCTGTTTTTT. It translates to CATSDYLQGRGVGELFF.

This clonotype was observed many times. The V and J genes are TRBV5-6 and TRBJ1-2; 10 bases align to TRBD1. The CDR3 spans 13 residues. CDR1 SGHDT and CDR2 YYEEEE come from the germline V gene. Trimming cost V 4 bases and J 3 bases; bases outside gene matches: 0. The CDR3 region has the DNA TGTGCCAGCAGCGGGACAGGGGACTATGGCTACACCTTC. This encodes CASSGTGDYGYTF.

The V gene is TRBV19, the J gene TRBJ1-1; D may be TRBD1 (5 bases). The germline CDR1 and CDR2 sequences are LNHDA and SQIVND (reference sequence). V was pared by 8 bases and J by 4 bases, with 14 bases between. CDR3 length: 13 residues. CDR3 DNA: TGTGCCAGTTTTCGGCCGCAGGGCACTGAAGCTTTCTTT. Amino acids: CASFRPQGTEAFF.

V and J are TRBV11-2 and TRBJ2-1; either TRBD1 or TRBD2 may fit D (5 bases each). The CDR3 runs to 14 residues. Trimming stripped 0 bases from V and 5 bases from J, with 8 bases between. Germline values: CDR1 SGHAT, CDR2 FQNNGV. The CDR3 protein is CASSLDLGDNEQFF. The CDR3 region has the DNA TGTGCCAGCAGCTTAGATTTGGGGGACAATGAGCAGTTCTTC.

This rearrangement joins TRBV10-3 to TRBJ1-2; 9 nucleotides match TRBD1. The CDR3 runs 14 residues. The junction had 2 bases not matched to a gene; V was cut back by 4 bases and J by 2 bases. Germline values: CDR1 ENHRY, CDR2 SYGVKD. The CDR3 here is CAISGTGDNYGYTF. The CDR3 DNA sequence: TGTGCCATCAGTGGGACAGGGGACAACTATGGCTACACCTTC.

The sample holds many counts of this clonotype. The rearrangement uses TRBV7-9 and TRBJ2-7; perhaps D is TRBD1 or TRBD2 (6 bases each). The CDR3 runs 16 residues. Germline values: CDR1 SEHNR, CDR2 FQNEAQ (reference sequence). Trimming pared 1 base from V and 3 bases from J, leaving 16 bases between. Written as DNA, the CDR3 is TGTGCCAGCAGCTTAGGAGGGGGGCGTCGTTTCTACGAGCAGTACTTC. Translating gives CASSLGGGRRFYEQYF.

This clonotype was seen many times. V and J are TRBV10-3 and TRBJ1-4; tentatively, D is TRBD1 (6 bases). V was trimmed by 10 bases and J by 5 bases, leaving 14 bases between them. The CDR3 runs to 13 residues. Per the germline V gene, CDR1 is ENHRY and CDR2 is SYGVKD. This CDR3 is CATRRDINEKLFF. The CDR3 DNA sequence: TGTGCCACCCGCCGGGACATAAATGAAAAACTGTTTTTT.

Note on this clonotype: Just one base apart from a much larger clone, this may be a read error. The rearrangement links TRBV11-1 to TRBJ2-1, with TRBD2 matching over 7 bases. The CDR3 runs 15 residues. Germline-derived CDR1 and CDR2 are SGHAT and FQDESV (reference sequence). The CDR3 is CASSPKRGGANVQFF. CDR3 coding DNA: TGTGCCAGCAGCCCAAAGCGGGGCGGAGCAAATGTGCAGTTCTTC. The entire variable domain, with the rest obtained from reference TRBV11-1 and TRBJ2-1, is as follows: EAEVAQSPRYKITEKSQAVAFWCDPISGHATLYWYRQILGQGPELLVQFQDESVVDDSQLPKDRFSAERLKGVDSTLKIQPAELGDSAMYLCASSPKRGGANVQFFGPGTRLTVL.

This clonotype appeared many times. The chain uses TRBV6-2 or TRBV6-3 and TRBJ2-5; D is perhaps TRBD1 (5 bases). CDR1 MNHEY and CDR2 SVGEGT come from the germline V gene. This CDR3 contains 13 residues. V lost 3 bases and J 4 bases, leaving 9 bases between the germline ends. CDR3 protein: CASSYSQGETQYF. DNA of the CDR3: TGTGCCAGCAGTTATAGTCAGGGAGAGACCCAGTACTTC.

The table lists this clonotype with many counts. The CDR3, as DNA: TGTGCCAGTAGTAGCCTAGGACGGGGAACTACTGAAGCTTTCTTT. Encoded protein: CASSSLGRGTTEAFF. This chain uses TRBV19 with TRBJ1-1; no definite D call. CDR3 length equals 15 residues. Trimming stripped 4 bases from V and 5 bases from J, with 17 bases between. The germline V gene has CDR1 LNHDA and CDR2 SQIVND (reference sequence). Drawing the rest from reference TRBV19 and TRBJ1-1, the complete variable domain is DGGITQSPKYLFRKEGQNVTLSCEQNLNHDAMYWYRQDPGQGLRLIYYSQIVNDFQKGDIAEGYSVSREKKESFPLTVTSAQKNPTAFYLCASSSLGRGTTEAFFGQGTRLTVV.